This TCR beta chain was captured in a study of blood T cell repertoires in COVID-19 (dated by TCRdb to 2018 to 2020). About the investigation overall: Samples from collaborators originated in the United States, Italy and Spain and spanned both the acute and convalescent phases of COVID-19. The material from the prospective study consisted of cDNA or gDNA derived from T cells, B-cell-depleted T cells, or PBMCs. Subjects who had been exposed to COVID-19, were actively infected with it, or had recovered from it provided the deeply sampled blood TCRbeta repertoires that made up the dataset. A freely available public database, intended as a resource for researchers studying the immune response to SARS-CoV-2, is where the repertoires were released. The samples were drawn from two sources: the first 160 participants of the ongoing ImmuneRACE study, and 1,000 to 1,500 subjects contributed by 6 global collaborators. A de-identified subject ID, COVID-19 status, age in years and sex were almost always included in the sample metadata. Where available, HLA class I and class II types were obtained from metadata supplied by the sample provider rather than from assay-based typing.

The immunoSEQ Assay, a bias-controlled multiplex PCR, was used to amplify TCRbeta CDR3 regions from genomic DNA. The original methods were these. The number of nucleated cells in each sample was estimated by amplification of reference gene primers within the assay. To quantify the absolute abundance of each unique TCRbeta CDR3 rearrangement, sequence reads were collapsed and filtered. For each sample, productive Simpson clonality was calculated as the square root of Simpson's diversity index across productive rearrangements. This is the immuneACCESS table as TCRdb keeps it, with only in-frame sequences that have V and J called. A part of the clones is gone; compared with another copy, unresolved V genes explain less than half, and the rest is unexplained. V and J calls and clone size are those listed in that table; D and trimming were worked out from the DNA. The sample has around 700,000 clones on record, around 90% of them singletons. Of the sample, 0.2% to 0.3% falls within the top ten clones.

Here is what the overall study found, with its caveats: How much clinical and demographic metadata was included differed by source and by participant, and the metadata was provided uncurated.

Collaborating institutions collected whole blood in K2EDTA tubes following their own protocols. Collaborator samples were shipped for TCRbeta analysis as frozen whole blood, isolated PBMCs, or DNA extracted from either sample type. V is cut back by 2 bases and J by 0 bases, with 10 bases in the junction unmatched. CDR1 and CDR2, per the germline V gene (reference sequence), are SGHKS and YYEKEE. The CDR3 spans 17 residues, from the cysteine through the phenylalanine. This entry keeps only the CDR3 DNA: 51 bases, framed from base 1. On this clone: The antigen this receptor binds is unknown. The sample holds no much larger clone one base away, and base qualities are not on file.

The specimen was peripheral blood. In this chain, TRBV5-5 is recombined with TRBJ2-7; the junction holds 8 bases that match TRBD1. This clonotype was obtained from a young woman with acute or convalescent COVID-19. The CDR3 loop reads CASSFFRTGILSYEQYF. In nucleotides, the sequence is TGTGCCAGCAGCTTTTTTAGGACAGGGATCCTCTCCTACGAGCAGTACTTC.